This TCR beta chain stems from a study of CD8+CD57+ T cells in acquired aplastic anemia. V shed 5 bases, J shed 4 bases, and the junction held 5 bases outside the gene matches. CDR3 length: 14 amino acids. The germline V gene has CDR1 DFQATT and CDR2 SNEGSKA (reference sequence). An expansion of CD8+CD57+ cells by flow cytometry had been shown in patients chosen for sequencing. Diagnosis of severe acquired aplastic anemia applied to all patients. Profiles of TCR beta VDJ and CDR3 were generated from a genomic DNA template. TCRdb recomputed calls from the reads with MiXCR, one row per CDR3 protein. The sample carries around 150,000 distinct CDR3 sequences, 71% recorded once.

The V gene is TRBV20-1, the J gene TRBJ1-6; 7 bases match TRBD1. The receptor comes from a human donor with aplastic anemia. The material sequenced was sorted CD4+, CD8+, or CD8+CD57+ T cells (not recorded which) from PBMCs. Here the CDR3 reads CSAAGGVYNSPLHF. Written as DNA, the CDR3 is TGCAGTGCTGCAGGGGGGGTATATAATTCACCCCTCCACTTT.